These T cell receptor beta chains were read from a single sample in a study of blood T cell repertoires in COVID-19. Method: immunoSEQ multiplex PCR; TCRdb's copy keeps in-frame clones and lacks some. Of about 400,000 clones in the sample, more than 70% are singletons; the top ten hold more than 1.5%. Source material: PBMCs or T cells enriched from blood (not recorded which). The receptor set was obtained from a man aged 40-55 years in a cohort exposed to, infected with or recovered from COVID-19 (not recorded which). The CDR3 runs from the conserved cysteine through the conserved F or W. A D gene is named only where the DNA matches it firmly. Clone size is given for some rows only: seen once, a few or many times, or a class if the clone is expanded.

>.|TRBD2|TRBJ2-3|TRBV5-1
TGCGCCAGCAGCACCGGGACTAGCGGCTTCACAGATACGCAGTATTTT
CASSTGTSGFTDTQYF
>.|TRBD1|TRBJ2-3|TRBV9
TGTGCCAGCAGCGCGGACAGGGGGACTTTCGGCACAGATACGCAGTATTTT
CASSADRGTFGTDTQYF
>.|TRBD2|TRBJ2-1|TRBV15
TGTGCCACCAGCAGAGGTAGCGGGAGAAACAATGAGCAGTTCTTC
CATSRGSGRNNEQFF
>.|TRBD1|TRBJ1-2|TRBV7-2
TGTGCCAGCAGCGTACGGGACAGGGGCTATGGCTACACCTTC
CASSVRDRGYGYTF
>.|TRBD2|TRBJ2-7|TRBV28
TGTGCCAGCAGTATACCCACTTTAGCGGGAGGCTCCTACGAGCAGTACTTC
CASSIPTLAGGSYEQYF
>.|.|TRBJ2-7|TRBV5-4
TGTGCCAGCAGCTTGAGGAGCGGAGCGAGCTCCTACGAGCAGTACTTC
CASSLRSGASSYEQYF
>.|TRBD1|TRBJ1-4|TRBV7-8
TGTGCCAGCAGCTCGGGACAGCTGGGTGAAAAACTGTTTTTT
CASSSGQLGEKLFF
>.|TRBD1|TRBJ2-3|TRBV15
TGTGCCACAATGACAGGGACCACAGATACGCAGTATTTT
CATMTGTTDTQYF
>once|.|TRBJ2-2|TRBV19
TGTGCCAGTAGTATTCTCCCGGGACTTGACACCGGGGAGCTGTTTTTT
CASSILPGLDTGELFF
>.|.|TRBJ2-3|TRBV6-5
TGTGCCAGCAAGCCTAGCACAGATACGCAGTATTTT
CASKPSTDTQYF
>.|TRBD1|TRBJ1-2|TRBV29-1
TGCAGCGTTGAAGATAGTAGGGAATCAGGGGGCGGCTATGGCTACACCTTC
CSVEDSRESGGGYGYTF
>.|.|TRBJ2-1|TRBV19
TGTGCCAGTAAAGCGACGGGCTCCTACAATGAGCAGTTCTTC
CASKATGSYNEQFF
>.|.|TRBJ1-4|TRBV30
TGTGCCTGGAGTGTGTACAAGGGAGCTAATGAAAAACTGTTTTTT
CAWSVYKGANEKLFF
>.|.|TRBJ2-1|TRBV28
TGTGCCAGCAGTTTCCAGGGACTTTACAATGAGCAGTTCTTC
CASSFQGLYNEQFF
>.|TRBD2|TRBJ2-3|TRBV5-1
TGCGCCAGCAGCTTGGCCCTAGCGGGAATCACAGATACGCAGTATTTT
CASSLALAGITDTQYF
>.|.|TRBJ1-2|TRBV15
TGTGCCACGAGAACAGGGAATTCGTATGGCTACACCTTC
CATRTGNSYGYTF
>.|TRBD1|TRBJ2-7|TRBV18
TGTGCCAGCTCACCAGGACAGGGTTCCTACGAGCAGTACTTC
CASSPGQGSYEQYF
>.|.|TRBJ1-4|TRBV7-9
TGTGCCAGCAGCTCCGGAGTAACAACTAATGAAAAACTGTTTTTT
CASSSGVTTNEKLFF
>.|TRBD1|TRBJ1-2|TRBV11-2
TGTGCCAGCAGCTTAGAGGGACAGGGGTATAACTATGGCTACACCTTC
CASSLEGQGYNYGYTF
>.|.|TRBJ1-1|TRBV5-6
TGTGCCAGCAGCTTGGGACAGGTGGCAGATTTCTTT
CASSLGQVADFF
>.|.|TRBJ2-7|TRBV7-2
TGTGCCAGCAGCCTTAACAGGGTATCCTACGAGCAGTACTTC
CASSLNRVSYEQYF
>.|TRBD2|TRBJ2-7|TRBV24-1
TGTGCCACCAGTGATAACTCCGGGACTACCTACGAGCAGTACTTC
CATSDNSGTTYEQYF
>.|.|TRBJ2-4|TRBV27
TGTGCCAGCGGACTATCAGCCAAAAACATTCAGTACTTC
CASGLSAKNIQYF
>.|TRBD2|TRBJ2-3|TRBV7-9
TGTGCCAGCAGCGGCGGGAGGGCCGGGGGAGATACGCAGTATTTT
CASSGGRAGGDTQYF
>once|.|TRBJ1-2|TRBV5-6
TGTGCCAGCAGCTCGACGACAGCTAGCTACACCTTC
CASSSTTASYTF
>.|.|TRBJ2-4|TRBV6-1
TGTGCCAGCAGTGTCTGGAGCTCGAGTCTAGCCAAAAACATTCAGTACTTC
CASSVWSSSLAKNIQYF
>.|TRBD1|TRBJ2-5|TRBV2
TGTGCCAGCAGGAAAGTAAGGGGGCAGGTTGAGACCCAGTACTTC
CASRKVRGQVETQYF
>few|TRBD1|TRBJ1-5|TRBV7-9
TGTGCCAGCAGCTCGGGACAGGGGGGACAGCCCCAGCATTTT
CASSSGQGGQPQHF
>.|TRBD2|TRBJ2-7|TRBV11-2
TGTGCCAGCAGCGCGACTAGCGGGAGCCTCGGCGAGCAGTACTTC
CASSATSGSLGEQYF
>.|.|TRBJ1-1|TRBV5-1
TGCGCCAGCAGCTTGTCGTTGAACACTGAAGCTTTCTTT
CASSLSLNTEAFF
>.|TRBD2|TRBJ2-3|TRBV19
TGTGCCAGTAGTATGATTAGCGGGAGGGCCGGGACAGATACGCAGTATTTT
CASSMISGRAGTDTQYF
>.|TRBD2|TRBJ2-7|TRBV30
TGTGCCTGGGCACGGACTAGCGAGCAGTACTTC
CAWARTSEQYF
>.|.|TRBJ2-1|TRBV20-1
TGCAGTGCTGCGGGACGGTTTCAGTTCTTC
CSAAGRFQFF
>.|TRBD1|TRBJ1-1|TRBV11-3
TGTGCCAGCAGCTCCCGACAGGGGCTCGGAGCTTTCTTT
CASSSRQGLGAFF
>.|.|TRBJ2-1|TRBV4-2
TGTGCCAGCAGCCAAGGAGCGGGCGGGTCCTACAATGAGCAGTTCTTC
CASSQGAGGSYNEQFF
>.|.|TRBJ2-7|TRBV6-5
TGTGCCAGCAGCCCCGACAGGCCTCGGGCCTACGAGCAGTACTTC
CASSPDRPRAYEQYF
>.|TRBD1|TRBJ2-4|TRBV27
TGTGCCAGCAGTCTAACAGGGGGCGTAGACATTCAGTACTTC
CASSLTGGVDIQYF
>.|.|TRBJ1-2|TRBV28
TGTGCCAGCAGTTTAGCCAGGGGAGTTGGCTACACCTTC
CASSLARGVGYTF
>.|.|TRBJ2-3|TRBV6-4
TGTGCCAGCAGGCCAGAACACACAGATACGCAGTATTTT
CASRPEHTDTQYF
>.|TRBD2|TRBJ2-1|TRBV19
TGTGCCAGTATGGGACTAGCGGGAGTCTTGGGCTACAATGAGCAGTTCTTC
CASMGLAGVLGYNEQFF
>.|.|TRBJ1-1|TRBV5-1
TGCGCCAGCAGCAGCGCCGCCGGGGAAGCTTTCTTT
CASSSAAGEAFF
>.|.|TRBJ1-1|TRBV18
TGTGCCAGCTCACCAATGGGCTACAACACTGAAGCTTTCTTT
CASSPMGYNTEAFF
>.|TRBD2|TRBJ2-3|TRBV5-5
TGTGCCAGCAGCCCGGGACTAGCGGGAGGACCGAACACAGATACGCAGTATTTT
CASSPGLAGGPNTDTQYF
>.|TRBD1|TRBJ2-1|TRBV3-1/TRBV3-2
TGTGCCAGCAGCCGCAATTTGGGGACAGGGCAATCCTACAATGAGCAGTTCTTC
CASSRNLGTGQSYNEQFF
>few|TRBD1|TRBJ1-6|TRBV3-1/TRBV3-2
TGTGCCAGCAGCCTAACCCTGGGACAGGGAGGCTCACCCCTCCACTTT
CASSLTLGQGGSPLHF
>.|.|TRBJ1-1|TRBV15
TGTGCCACCAGCAGAGATGCGGGGGGTGAAAGTGAAGCTTTCTTT
CATSRDAGGESEAFF
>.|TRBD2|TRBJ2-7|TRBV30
TGTGCCTGGAGTTCCCCGGGACTAGCACCTAAAGGGTCCTACGAGCAGTACTTC
CAWSSPGLAPKGSYEQYF
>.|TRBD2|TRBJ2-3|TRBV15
TGTGCCACCAGCCCTGGCGGGAGTGCTTCAGATACGCAGTATTTT
CATSPGGSASDTQYF
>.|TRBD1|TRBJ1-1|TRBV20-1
TGCAGTGCTAGTGTTTCCGGGACAGCGAACACTGAAGCTTTCTTT
CSASVSGTANTEAFF
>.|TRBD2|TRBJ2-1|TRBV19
TGTGCCAGTAGTCTTACGGGAGGCTCCTACAATGAGCAGTTCTTC
CASSLTGGSYNEQFF
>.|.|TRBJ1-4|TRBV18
TGTGCCAGCTCACTAAACACAGTCGGATTAGCAACTAATGAAAAACTGTTTTTT
CASSLNTVGLATNEKLFF
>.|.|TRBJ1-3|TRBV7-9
TGTGCCAGCAGCTTTTCAGGACAAGTCTCTGGAAACACCATATATTTT
CASSFSGQVSGNTIYF
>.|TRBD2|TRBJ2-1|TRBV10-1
TGCGCCAGCAAAGCTACGGGACTACCCTACAATGAGCAGTTCTTC
CASKATGLPYNEQFF
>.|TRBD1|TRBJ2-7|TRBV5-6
TGTGCCAGCAGCCCCGGGACAGCCTCCTACGAGCAGTACTTC
CASSPGTASYEQYF
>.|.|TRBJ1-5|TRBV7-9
TGTGCCAGCAGCTTACAAAATCAGCCCCAGCATTTT
CASSLQNQPQHF
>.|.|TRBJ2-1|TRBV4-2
TGTGCCAGCAGCCAACCGCCCGGACAGACCAATGAGCAGTTCTTC
CASSQPPGQTNEQFF
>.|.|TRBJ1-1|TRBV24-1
TGTGCCACCAGTGTCGGAGGGACTGAAGCTTTCTTT
CATSVGGTEAFF
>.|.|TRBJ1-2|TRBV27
TGTGCCAGCAGGCACAGGGAACTCTATGGCTACACCTTC
CASRHRELYGYTF
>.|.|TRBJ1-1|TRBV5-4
TGTGCCAGCAGCTTGAGCAGGTTGAACACTGAAGCTTTCTTT
CASSLSRLNTEAFF